This T cell receptor beta chain stems from a study of blood T cell repertoires in COVID-19 (dated by TCRdb to about 2020). In terms of the full investigation: Collaborator samples came from the United States, Italy and Spain and covered acute and convalescent phases of COVID-19. Deeply sampled blood TCRbeta repertoires from subjects exposed to, actively infected with, or recovered from COVID-19 were included in the dataset. A freely available public database, intended as a resource for researchers studying the immune response to SARS-CoV-2, is where the repertoires were released. The prospective study material was composed of cDNA or gDNA derived from T cells, B-cell-depleted T cells, or PBMCs. Nearly every sample came with metadata listing a de-identified subject ID, COVID-19 status, age in years and sex. Where available, HLA class I and class II types were obtained from metadata supplied by the sample provider rather than from assay-based typing. The samples were drawn from two sources: the first 160 participants of the ongoing ImmuneRACE study, and 1,000 to 1,500 subjects contributed by 6 global collaborators.

Beyond this particular receptor, the publication reports: The quantity of clinical and demographic metadata differed by source and by participant and was supplied without curation.

The immunoSEQ Assay, a bias-controlled multiplex PCR, was used to amplify TCRbeta CDR3 regions from genomic DNA. Per the authors' processing: Within the assay, amplification of reference gene primers was used to estimate how many nucleated cells each sample contained. To quantify the absolute abundance of each unique TCRbeta CDR3 rearrangement, sequence reads were collapsed and filtered. Productive Simpson clonality was computed per sample as the square root of Simpson's diversity index over productive rearrangements. Here the immuneACCESS table is served through TCRdb, limited to in-frame sequences with V and J called. Missing clones are a known gap in these copies; in checked studies unresolved V genes cover under half, and the rest lacks a known reason. Clone size and V and J calls were adopted from that table, with D and trimming inferred from the DNA. The sample table records about 240,000 clones; about 86% of these occur just once. Less than 4% of the sample comes from the top ten.

The CDR3 measures 14 amino acids from cysteine to phenylalanine. CDR3 DNA is the only sequence kept; it has 42 bases, read in frame from the first base. From a lookup of the germline V gene (reference sequence), CDR1 and CDR2 are LNHDA and SQIVND. V is pruned by 4 bases and J by 8 bases, leaving 7 bases of the junction without a gene match. In the prospective study, participants were roughly 18 to 95 years old, resided in 24 geographic areas of the United States, and were enrolled through a virtual design. In the prospective study, cohorts were assigned on the basis of participant-reported clinical history obtained from a screening survey and a study questionnaire. Each participant in the prospective study had whole blood, serum and a nasopharyngeal or oropharyngeal swab collected by mobile phlebotomists. Additional blood draws and questionnaires over an approximately 2-month period could optionally be provided by prospective study participants. Before DNA extraction, prospective study blood samples were shipped either frozen or at room temperature.

About this clone: There is no known antigen for this receptor. One base away there is no much larger clone; base qualities are not given.

The specimen was PBMCs or T cells enriched from blood (not recorded which). The chain is made from TRBV19 and TRBJ1-4; TRBD1 lines up with 7 middle nucleotides. This clonotype was sampled from a woman aged 40-49 years with acute COVID-19. The nucleotide sequence reads TGTGCCAGTAGTAAGACAGGGCTCGGGGAAAAACTGTTTTTT. The encoded protein is CASSKTGLGEKLFF.